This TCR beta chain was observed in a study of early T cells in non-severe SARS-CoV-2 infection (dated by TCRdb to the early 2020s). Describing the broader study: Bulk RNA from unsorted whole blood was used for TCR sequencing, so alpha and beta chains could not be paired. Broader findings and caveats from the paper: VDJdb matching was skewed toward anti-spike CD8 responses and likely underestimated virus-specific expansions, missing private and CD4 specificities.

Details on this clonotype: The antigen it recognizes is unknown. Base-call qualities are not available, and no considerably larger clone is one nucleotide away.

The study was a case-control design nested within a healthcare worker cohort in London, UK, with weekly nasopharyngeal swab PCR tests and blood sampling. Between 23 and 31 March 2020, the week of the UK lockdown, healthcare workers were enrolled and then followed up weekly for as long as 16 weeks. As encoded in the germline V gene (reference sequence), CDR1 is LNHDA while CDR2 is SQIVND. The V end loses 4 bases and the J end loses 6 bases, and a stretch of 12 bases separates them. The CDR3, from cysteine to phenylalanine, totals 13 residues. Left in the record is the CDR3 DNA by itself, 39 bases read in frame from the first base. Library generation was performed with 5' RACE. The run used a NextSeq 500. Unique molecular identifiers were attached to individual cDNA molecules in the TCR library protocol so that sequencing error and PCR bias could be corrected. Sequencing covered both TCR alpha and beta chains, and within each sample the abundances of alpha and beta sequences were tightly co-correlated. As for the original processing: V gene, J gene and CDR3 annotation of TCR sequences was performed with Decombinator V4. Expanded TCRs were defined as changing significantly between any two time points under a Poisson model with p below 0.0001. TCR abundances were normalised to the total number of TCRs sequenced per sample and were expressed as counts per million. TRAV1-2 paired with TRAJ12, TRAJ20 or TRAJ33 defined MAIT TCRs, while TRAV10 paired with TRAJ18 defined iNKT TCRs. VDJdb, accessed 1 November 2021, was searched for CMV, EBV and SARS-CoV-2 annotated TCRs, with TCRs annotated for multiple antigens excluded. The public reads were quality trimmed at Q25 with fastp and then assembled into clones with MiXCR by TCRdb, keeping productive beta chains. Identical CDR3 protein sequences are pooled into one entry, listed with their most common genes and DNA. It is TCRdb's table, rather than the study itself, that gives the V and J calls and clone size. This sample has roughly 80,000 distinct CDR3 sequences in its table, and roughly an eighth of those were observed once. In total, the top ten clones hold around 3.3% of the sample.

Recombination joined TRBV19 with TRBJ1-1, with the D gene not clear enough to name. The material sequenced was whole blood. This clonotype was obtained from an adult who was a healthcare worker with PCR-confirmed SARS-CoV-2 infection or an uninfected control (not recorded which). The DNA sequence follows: TGTGCCAGTAGTACTTGGGGTGGGGCTGAAGCTTTCTTT. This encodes CASSTWGGAEAFF.